These 14 T cell receptor beta chains share one sample of origin, sequenced in a study of T cells in Graves' hyperthyroidism and ophthalmopathy. Authors of the study amplified TCR beta CDR3 regions from RNA transcripts. First-round RT-PCR targeting the TCR CDR3 was performed with the HTBI primer set. TCRdb reanalysed the multiplex PCR reads using MiXCR and keeps one entry per CDR3 protein. The data show roughly 800,000 distinct CDR3 sequences, over 35% seen once. The sample taken for sequencing was blood. These receptors were obtained from a man between 18 and 35 years old with Graves' hyperthyroidism.

This clonotype showed up many times. J is TRBJ2-5 and V is TRBV20-1; tentative D call: TRBD2 (5 bases). The CDR3 is 12 amino acids. The germline V gene encodes CDR1 DFQATT and CDR2 SNEGSKA (reference sequence). V was trimmed by 4 bases and J by 3 bases, leaving 9 bases between them. The DNA of the CDR3 is TGCAGTGCTACGACTACGAAAGAGACCCAGTACTTC. Its translation: CSATTTKETQYF.

This clonotype was found a few times. The V gene is TRBV6-1, the J gene TRBJ2-7; tentatively, D is TRBD2 (5 bases). Germline-derived CDR1 and CDR2 are MNHNS and SASEGT. The CDR3 contains 15 residues. V was shortened by 5 bases and J by 6 bases, with 20 bases between the two germline ends. The CDR3: CASSYAWTEDAEQYF. CDR3 DNA sequence: TGTGCCAGCAGTTACGCGTGGACGGAGGACGCCGAGCAGTACTTC.

This chain uses TRBV4-1 with TRBJ2-7; 9 nucleotides line up with TRBD2. CDR1 is MGHRA, CDR2 YSYEKL, per germline. V was pared by 4 bases and J by 1 base, with 8 bases of the junction left unmatched. This CDR3 is built from 16 residues. The CDR3 sequence: CASSRGLAGRSYEQYF. DNA of the CDR3: TGCGCCAGCAGCCGCGGGCTAGCGGGGCGATCCTACGAGCAGTACTTC.

This clonotype was counted only a few times. The chain links TRBV4-1 to TRBJ2-5, with D possibly being TRBD1 (8 bases). Trimming took 3 bases from V and 4 from J, leaving 15 bases between them. From germline, CDR1 is MGHRA and CDR2 YSYEKL. CDR3 length: 15 amino acids. The CDR3, as DNA: TGCGCCAGCAGCCAGTCGGACAGGGAGGGAGAGACCCAGTACTTC. Its protein product is CASSQSDREGETQYF.

This clonotype was seen repeatedly, ten times or more. CDR3 in DNA: TGTGCCAGCAGGAGGACAGGGAGGGATGGCTACACCTTC. It encodes CASRRTGRDGYTF. The rearrangement uses TRBV2 and TRBJ1-2, with 8 positions matching TRBD1. Losses at the gene ends were 6 bases for V and 6 bases for J; bases not matched to a gene: 6. Germline V lookup: CDR1 SNHLY, CDR2 FYNNEI. CDR3 size: 13 residues.

The rearrangement uses TRBV20-1 and TRBJ1-5; 7 bases map to TRBD1. V gave up 4 bases and J gave up 6 bases; unmatched junction bases: 12. The CDR3 runs 15 residues. CDR1 and CDR2 from the germline V gene are DFQATT and SNEGSKA (reference sequence). The CDR3 DNA reads TGCAGTGCTAAAAAAGGGGGCGCGTGGATTCAGCCCCAGCATTTT. Amino acids: CSAKKGGAWIQPQHF.

The chain links TRBV2 to TRBJ1-1; 7 nucleotides match TRBD1. Germline V CDR1 and CDR2: SNHLY, FYNNEI. Trimming at V came to 8 bases and at J to 6 bases, leaving 9 bases not matched to a gene. The CDR3 is 13 residues long. The CDR3 region is CASAQQGMAEAFF. CDR3 DNA sequence: TGTGCCAGCGCTCAACAGGGGATGGCTGAAGCTTTCTTT. The variable domain in full, with the rest retrieved from reference TRBV2 and TRBJ1-1, is EPEVTQTPSHQVTQMGQEVILRCVPISNHLYFYWYRQILGQKVEFLVSFYNNEISEKSEIFDDQFSVERPDGSNFTLKIRSTKLEDSAMYFCASAQQGMAEAFFGQGTRLTVV.

This clonotype was counted at least ten times. The rearrangement uses TRBV10-3 and TRBJ1-5; a weak D match, TRBD1 (5 bases). The CDR3 is 13 amino acids. CDR1 is ENHRY, CDR2 SYGVKD, per germline. CDR3 region: CATAGTENQPQHF. CDR3 DNA: TGTGCTACCGCCGGGACGGAAAATCAGCCCCAGCATTTT.

This clonotype came up many times. The chain is built from TRBV19 and TRBJ1-6; D may be TRBD1 (5 bases). The germline V gene encodes CDR1 LNHDA and CDR2 SQIVND (reference sequence). The CDR3 has 15 residues. The germline V and J ends were trimmed by 6 bases and 9 bases, with 18 bases remaining between them. DNA for the CDR3: TGTGCCAGTAGGAGCGGGACGGCCGGAAGTTCACCCCTCCACTTT. Translation gives CASRSGTAGSSPLHF.

In this sample, this clonotype turned up many times. V and J are TRBV2 and TRBJ1-2; D remains unclear. V shed 10 bases and J shed 4 bases, with 16 bases lying between them. CDR3 length: 13 amino acids. The germline CDR1 and CDR2 sequences are SNHLY and FYNNEI. The chain's CDR3 is CATDPGASYGYTF. The DNA of the CDR3 is TGTGCCACCGACCCGGGAGCAAGCTATGGCTACACCTTC. Full variable domain (rest looked up from reference TRBV2 and TRBJ1-2): EPEVTQTPSHQVTQMGQEVILRCVPISNHLYFYWYRQILGQKVEFLVSFYNNEISEKSEIFDDQFSVERPDGSNFTLKIRSTKLEDSAMYFCATDPGASYGYTFGSGTRLTVV.

The V and J genes are TRBV7-2 and TRBJ2-7; D is perhaps TRBD2 (5 bases). Trimming left V 5 bases short and J 3 bases short, with 14 bases between. Germline V gives CDR1 SGHTA, CDR2 FQGNSA. The length of the CDR3 is 14 residues. The CDR3 loop is CASSVGLLYYEQYF. In DNA form, the CDR3 reads TGTGCCAGCAGCGTCGGACTGCTATACTACGAGCAGTACTTC.

With regard to this clonotype: A much larger clone lies a single base off, so this may be a read error. The V gene is TRBV7-6, the J gene TRBJ2-7; no firm D call. This CDR3 is 14 amino acids long. Germline lookup yields CDR1 SGHVS and CDR2 FNYEAQ. CDR3 protein: CASSLDSSSYELYF. The DNA of the CDR3 is TGTGCCAGCAGCTTAGATAGCAGCTCCTACGAGCTGTACTTC.

There are many counts of this clonotype. This CDR3 is CSVSQGGNTEAFF. DNA for the CDR3: TGCAGCGTTTCACAGGGGGGGAACACTGAAGCTTTCTTT. The chain joins TRBV29-1 to TRBJ1-1; 8 bases are shared with TRBD1. This CDR3 spans 13 amino acids. Germline lookup yields CDR1 SQVTM and CDR2 ANQGSEA. The V segment lost 5 bases and the J segment 1 base; nucleotides outside the gene matches: 3.

This clonotype occurred many times. V usage is TRBV5-1 and J usage is TRBJ1-5; perhaps TRBD1 as D (6 bases). V lost 3 bases and J 5 bases, leaving 9 bases between the germline ends. The length of the CDR3 is 13 residues. CDR1 and CDR2 from the germline V gene are SGHRS and YFSETQ. CDR3 amino acids: CASSYRVDQPQHF. CDR3 coding DNA: TGCGCCAGCAGCTACAGGGTAGATCAGCCCCAGCATTTT.